The sample holds many counts of the clone carrying this T cell receptor beta chain. Antigen unknown. This sample is drawn from a study of T-cell reconstitution after alpha-beta-depleted transplantation in children. General study results and limits: From surviving recipient T cells and thymic progenitors came the high day-60 TCRbeta diversity observed in some patients. T-cell counts and diversity at one year following transplant were attributed mainly to newly produced T cells. Several hundred expanded graft clones reportedly were the source of alpha-beta T cells about two months after transplant.

Using unique molecular identifiers, the investigators prepared the TCRbeta library. TCRdb re-called the PCR reads through MiXCR, storing one row per CDR3 protein. The sample lists about 300,000 distinct CDR3 sequences; around 10% were seen once. Trimming stripped 5 bases from V and 0 bases from J, with 10 bases between. CDR3 size: 14 residues. Germline CDR1 reads MNHEY; CDR2 reads SMNVEV (reference sequence). This material consisted of PBMCs, taken before TCRalphabeta/CD19-depleted stem cell transplant. The chain employs TRBV27 and TRBJ1-1; tentative D call: TRBD1 (6 bases). The sequence came from a boy younger than two with acute myeloid leukemia, due to receive a stem cell transplant. This CDR3 is CASSPWTVNTEAFF. The CDR3 coding sequence is TGTGCCAGCAGTCCCTGGACAGTGAACACTGAAGCTTTCTTT.